A selection of T cell receptor beta chains follows, all from one sample in a study of T cells in Graves' hyperthyroidism and ophthalmopathy. One entry per CDR3 protein results from TCRdb running MiXCR on the multiplex PCR reads. This sample has fewer than 650,000 distinct CDR3 sequences, with around 14% found just once. Material: blood. The receptors shown here come from a woman younger than 35 with Graves' ophthalmopathy. Both conserved end residues are part of each CDR3. D genes are given only for firm matches. The listing skips clone size in some rows; elsewhere it reads once, few, many or a size class.

D gene,clone size,V gene,J gene,CDR3 protein,CDR3 DNA
TRBD1,few,TRBV9,TRBJ2-7,CASSPGDRGAEAYF,TGTGCCAGCAGTCCCGGGGACAGGGGCGCAGAAGCGTACTTC
NA,many,TRBV2,TRBJ1-1,CASSEAGPNRAHIAAFF,TGTGCCAGCAGTGAAGCGGGCCCAAACCGGGCCCACATTGCTGCTTTCTTT
NA,many,TRBV5-6,TRBJ2-1,CASSLVQGLARNEQFF,TGTGCCAGCAGCTTGGTCCAGGGTTTAGCTAGGAATGAGCAGTTCTTC
NA,many,TRBV3-1,TRBJ1-3,CASSQDDSRGNTIYF,TGTGCCAGCAGCCAAGATGATTCTCGTGGAAACACCATATATTTT
TRBD2,few,TRBV28,TRBJ2-7,CASNPLTSGSPYEQYF,TGTGCCAGCAACCCTCTAACTAGCGGGAGCCCATACGAGCAGTACTTC
NA,many,TRBV24-1,TRBJ2-5,CATSDLSSAKYF,TGTGCCACCAGTGATTTGAGTTCAGCTAAGTACTTC
TRBD1,NA,TRBV25-1,TRBJ1-6,CASSGPRTGNPLHF,TGTGCCAGCAGTGGGCCCCGGACAGGAAATCCCCTCCACTTT
TRBD2,NA,TRBV7-3,TRBJ2-3,CASRFSFGRETDTQYF,TGTGCCAGCAGGTTCTCTTTTGGGCGGGAGACGGATACGCAGTATTTT
NA,many,TRBV6-1,TRBJ2-7,CASSEVLYEQYF,TGTGCCAGCAGTGAAGTCTTGTACGAGCAGTACTTC
NA,many,TRBV7-9,TRBJ2-6,CASSLSEGAGANVLTF,TGTGCCAGCAGCTTATCGGAGGGGGCTGGGGCCAACGTCCTGACTTTC
TRBD1,few,TRBV30,TRBJ1-1,CAWAQDRGLGTEAFF,TGTGCCTGGGCCCAGGACAGGGGGCTCGGCACTGAAGCTTTCTTT
NA,many,TRBV7-9,TRBJ2-1,CASSTPDRPYNEQFF,TGTGCCAGCAGCACCCCGGACAGACCCTACAATGAGCAGTTCTTC
TRBD2,many,TRBV7-9,TRBJ2-1,CASSPAGLVYNEQFF,TGTGCCAGCAGCCCAGCGGGACTAGTGTACAATGAGCAGTTCTTC
NA,NA,TRBV27,TRBJ2-1,CASSVLYNEQFF,TGTGCCAGCAGTGTCCTATACAATGAGCAGTTCTTC
NA,NA,TRBV5-5,TRBJ2-5,CASSNLGTVQETQYF,TGTGCCAGCAGCAATTTGGGAACAGTCCAAGAGACCCAGTACTTC
TRBD2,NA,TRBV20-1,TRBJ2-3,CSASLPKGTSGGTDTQYF,TGCAGTGCTAGCCTACCAAAGGGGACTAGCGGGGGCACAGATACGCAGTATTTT
TRBD1,many,TRBV2,TRBJ2-5,CASSEEGDRGYQETQYF,TGTGCCAGCAGTGAAGAGGGGGACAGGGGTTACCAAGAGACCCAGTACTTC
TRBD2,many,TRBV28,TRBJ2-3,CASSSGLAGGPSTDTQYF,TGTGCCAGCAGTTCAGGACTAGCGGGAGGGCCGAGTACAGATACGCAGTATTTT
TRBD1,few,TRBV5-4,TRBJ2-4,CASSEGQENIQYF,TGTGCCAGCAGCGAAGGACAGGAAAACATTCAGTACTTC
TRBD2,NA,TRBV29-1,TRBJ2-2,CSVATLAGLTGELFF,TGCAGCGTTGCCACTCTAGCGGGACTCACCGGGGAGCTGTTTTTT
NA,many,TRBV20-1,TRBJ2-1,CSAASTGNGNEQFF,TGCAGTGCTGCTAGTACCGGGAACGGCAATGAGCAGTTCTTC
TRBD1,NA,TRBV7-9,TRBJ1-4,CASSLRQGLNEKLFF,TGTGCCAGCAGCCTCCGACAGGGGCTTAATGAAAAACTGTTTTTT
NA,many,TRBV30,TRBJ1-5,CAWSVNGNQPQHF,TGTGCCTGGAGTGTGAACGGTAATCAGCCCCAGCATTTT
NA,many,TRBV6-2/TRBV6-3,TRBJ1-1,CASRNLNTEAFF,TGTGCCAGCAGAAACCTGAACACTGAAGCTTTCTTT
NA,many,TRBV6-1,TRBJ2-5,CASTDGLGVGETQYF,TGTGCCAGCACCGACGGCCTAGGTGTTGGGGAGACCCAGTACTTC
NA,many,TRBV15,TRBJ2-1,CATSSSGGSSYNEQFF,TGTGCCACCAGCAGCTCCGGCGGATCCTCCTACAATGAGCAGTTCTTC
TRBD1,NA,TRBV29-1,TRBJ2-1,CSPGQGAYNEQFF,TGCAGCCCCGGACAGGGCGCCTACAATGAGCAGTTCTTC
TRBD2,many,TRBV11-3,TRBJ2-1,CASSLRLADPYNEQFF,TGTGCCAGCAGCTTGAGACTAGCGGATCCCTACAATGAGCAGTTCTTC
TRBD2,many,TRBV2,TRBJ2-7,CASSGGVAGDPYEQYF,TGTGCCAGCAGTGGGGGTGTAGCGGGAGACCCCTACGAGCAGTACTTC
NA,few,TRBV10-3,TRBJ1-2,CAISEGQGHGYTF,TGTGCCATCAGTGAGGGGCAGGGACATGGCTACACCTTC
NA,many,TRBV6-1,TRBJ2-1,CASSYNAGDNEQFF,TGTGCCAGCAGTTATAACGCAGGGGACAATGAGCAGTTCTTC